This T cell receptor (beta chain) came from a study of tumor and adjacent non-tumor tissue in lung cancer. To note about this clonotype: A much larger clone differs from this one at a single base, so this may be a read error.

The CDR3 has 15 amino acids. V lost 5 bases to trimming and J lost 0 bases, with 11 bases between them. The germline V gene encodes CDR1 MNHNS and CDR2 SASEGT. No cell sorting was done before RNA was extracted from the tissue. This non-tumor lung sample came from over 3 cm beyond the tumor edge. Three rounds of nested PCR, following a modified ARM-PCR protocol, produced the TCRbeta library. From the multiplex PCR reads, TCRdb called clonotypes with MiXCR, one entry per CDR3 protein. Counted here are 81,000 or so distinct CDR3 sequences, roughly 80% occurring once; the ten biggest clones make up approximately 55%.

Sequenced: distant non-tumor lung tissue. The sequence came from a man in his 60s with non-small cell lung cancer. The chain has TRBV6-1 and TRBJ1-3; TRBD1 might be the D (5 bases). CDR3 loop: CASSSDSDSGNTIYF. The CDR3 DNA follows: TGTGCCAGCAGTTCCGACAGCGACTCTGGAAACACCATATATTTT.